The 27 T cell receptor beta chains reported below all come from one sample, sequenced in a study of shared clonotypes between healthy human individuals. The table came from immunoSEQ multiplex PCR; TCRdb's copy has only in-frame clones and leaves some out. This repertoire shows roughly 1,500,000 clones, 95% to 99% found once; its top ten account for roughly 0.45%. Sequencing was carried out using naive CD4+ T cells sorted from blood. Noted subset: CD45RA+ positively selected. These receptors came from a man aged 30-40 years in good health.

This sequence joins TRBV5-1 and TRBJ2-5, with D possibly being TRBD2 (5 bases). The CDR3 has 14 residues. From germline, CDR1 is SGHRS and CDR2 YFSETQ. With 4 bases removed from V and 1 base from J, the gap between germline ends came to 11 bases. The DNA for the CDR3 is TGCGCCAGCAGCCGAGGACGGGGCCAAGAGACCCAGTACTTC. Its protein is CASSRGRGQETQYF.

The chain uses TRBV6-1 and TRBJ2-7, with D perhaps given as TRBD1 or TRBD2 (5 bases each). Germline V gene data show CDR1 as MNHNS and CDR2 as SASEGT. The CDR3 has 14 amino acids. The ends were cut back, 1 base at V and 6 bases at J, with 13 bases in the middle. CDR3 sequence reads: CASSEVRVQGEQYF. The CDR3 DNA sequence: TGTGCCAGCAGTGAAGTGAGGGTGCAGGGCGAGCAGTACTTC.

The chain joins TRBV5-8 to TRBJ2-6; TRBD1 is a possible D gene (6 bases). Per the germline V gene, CDR1 is SGHTS and CDR2 is YDEGEE. CDR3 size: 16 residues. V lost 0 bases, J lost 4 bases, and 11 bases lay in between. CDR3 bases: TGTGCCAGCAGCTTGGAACAGGGTCTCGGGGCCAACGTCCTGACTTTC. It encodes CASSLEQGLGANVLTF.

This chain connects TRBV18 to TRBJ2-7; tentative D call: TRBD2 (5 bases). Germline V gives CDR1 KGHSH, CDR2 LQKENI. The V end lost 4 bases, the J end lost 6 bases, and 13 bases lay between the germline ends. This CDR3 spans 13 amino acids. The CDR3 region has the DNA TGTGCCAGCTCACGGACTGATTGGGCCGAGCAGTACTTC. It specifies CASSRTDWAEQYF.

The rearrangement joins TRBV19 to TRBJ2-5, with TRBD1 matching over 10 bases. Losses at the gene ends were 6 bases for V and 7 bases for J; bases not matched to a gene: 11. This CDR3 region has 15 residues. Germline loops: CDR1 LNHDA, CDR2 SQIVND (reference sequence). The CDR3 reads CASRITGQGDSTQYF. For the CDR3, the DNA is TGTGCCAGTAGAATAACTGGACAGGGGGATTCGACCCAGTACTTC.

This chain joins TRBV14 and TRBJ1-1; 7 positions agree with TRBD1. Germline V gene lookup returns CDR1 SGHDN and CDR2 FVKESK. The length of the CDR3 is 16 residues. Trimming at V came to 2 bases and at J to 0 bases, leaving 6 bases not matched to a gene. CDR3 loop: CASSQHRGLLNTEAFF. In DNA, the CDR3 is TGTGCCAGCAGCCAACACAGGGGACTTCTGAACACTGAAGCTTTCTTT.

The chain couples TRBV19 to TRBJ2-3, with 10 positions matching TRBD1. The CDR3 sequence is 14 residues long. CDR1 is LNHDA and CDR2 is SQIVND in the germline V gene (reference sequence). The J segment lost 4 bases and the V segment lost 7 bases, leaving 5 bases of the junction unmatched. CDR3 sequence reads: CASTDRGRSDTQYF. CDR3 bases: TGTGCCAGTACCGACAGGGGGCGATCAGATACGCAGTATTTT.

This rearrangement joins TRBV28 to TRBJ1-2; maybe TRBD1 (5 bases). The germline V gene has CDR1 MDHEN and CDR2 SYDVKM. V gave up 4 bases and J gave up 4 bases, with 13 bases separating them. CDR3 size: 14 residues. As DNA, the CDR3 is TGTGCCAGCAGTTGGAGCAGGGCAAGCTATGGCTACACCTTC. As protein: CASSWSRASYGYTF.

This chain uses TRBV6-1 with TRBJ1-5, with TRBD1 matching over 11 bases. The CDR3 loop spans 15 amino acids. Germline V CDR1 and CDR2: MNHNS, SASEGT. V lost 6 bases to trimming and J lost 5 bases; unmatched junction nucleotides: 6. CDR3: CASRSGQGAYQPQHF. Here the CDR3 DNA reads TGTGCCAGCAGATCCGGACAGGGGGCGTATCAGCCCCAGCATTTT.

The chain employs TRBV28 and TRBJ2-7; maybe TRBD2 (6 bases). Looked up from germline, CDR1 is MDHEN and CDR2 is SYDVKM. The V end was cut by 3 bases, the J end by 0 bases, with 21 bases between. The CDR3 spans 18 residues. Here the CDR3 reads CASSFRLLFGGSSYEQYF. The CDR3 bases are TGTGCCAGCAGTTTCCGACTTCTTTTTGGGGGGAGCTCCTACGAGCAGTACTTC.

The gene calls are TRBV28 and TRBJ2-7; 11 nucleotides line up with TRBD2. Germline CDR1 is MDHEN and CDR2 is SYDVKM. Unmatched junction bases numbered 4, after V lost 6 bases and J lost 0 bases. The CDR3 totals 15 residues. CDR3 nucleotide sequence: TGTGCCAGCAGGCGAACTAGCGGGAGCTCCTACGAGCAGTACTTC. Encoded protein: CASRRTSGSSYEQYF.

Of note for this clone: Sequence at one end of the junction differs from germline and may be a read error. The chain couples TRBV2 to TRBJ2-7; the match to TRBD1 covers 10 bases. The germline CDR1 and CDR2 sequences are SNHLY and FYNNEI. The CDR3 spans 14 residues. The CDR3 is CARSVGGTGDEQYF. CDR3 sequence (DNA): TGTGCCAGAAGTGTCGGAGGGACAGGGGACGAGCAGTACTTC.

V usage is TRBV7-2 and J usage is TRBJ1-1; D is perhaps TRBD1 (6 bases). Looked up from germline, CDR1 is SGHTA and CDR2 is FQGNSA. The germline V and J ends were trimmed by 4 bases and 0 bases, with 12 bases remaining between them. The CDR3 runs to 15 residues. In nucleotides, the CDR3 is TGTGCCAGCAGCTATCTACAGGGATTGAACACTGAAGCTTTCTTT. It yields the protein CASSYLQGLNTEAFF.

DNA of the CDR3: TGTGCCAGCAGGATAACTAGCGTAGGGACCCAGTACTTC. Protein sequence: CASRITSVGTQYF. This sequence joins TRBV7-2 and TRBJ2-5; 7 bases align to TRBD2. The J segment lost 7 bases and the V segment lost 6 bases, leaving 8 bases of the junction unmatched. Germline CDR1 SGHTA, CDR2 FQGNSA. The CDR3 totals 13 residues.

This clone has just one count. The CDR3 protein is CASSEWKGSDTQYF. The CDR3, as DNA: TGTGCCAGCAGTGAATGGAAGGGGTCAGATACGCAGTATTTT. The genes are TRBV25-1 and TRBJ2-3, with a tentative D call TRBD1 (5 bases). Trimming cost V 1 base and J 4 bases, with 9 bases left between them. This CDR3 is 14 amino acids long. The germline gives CDR1 MGHDK, CDR2 SYGVNS.

This chain links TRBV19 with TRBJ2-7; D call uncertain. V was clipped by 3 bases and J by 0 bases, with 12 bases between them. Per the germline V gene, CDR1 is LNHDA and CDR2 is SQIVND (reference sequence). The CDR3 has 15 amino acids. Here the CDR3 DNA reads TGTGCCAGTAGTATGGACCGCTGGAGCTCCTACGAGCAGTACTTC. It is translated as CASSMDRWSSYEQYF. The full variable domain, completed using reference TRBV19 and TRBJ2-7, is DGGITQSPKYLFRKEGQNVTLSCEQNLNHDAMYWYRQDPGQGLRLIYYSQIVNDFQKGDIAEGYSVSREKKESFPLTVTSAQKNPTAFYLCASSMDRWSSYEQYFGPGTRLTVT.

The chain joins TRBV7-2 to TRBJ1-2; D unresolved. V was trimmed by 5 bases and J by 4 bases, leaving 17 bases between them. This CDR3 is built from 15 residues. From germline, CDR1 is SGHTA and CDR2 FQGNSA. The chain's CDR3 is CASSDGVAMGYGYTF. The CDR3 DNA is TGTGCCAGCAGCGATGGTGTGGCAATGGGCTATGGCTACACCTTC.

The chain has TRBV29-1 and TRBJ1-2; 7 bases line up with TRBD1. The CDR3 is 13 residues long. The germline CDR1 and CDR2 sequences are SQVTM and ANQGSEA. V was pared by 3 bases and J by 6 bases, with 7 bases of the junction left unmatched. The CDR3 DNA reads TGCAGCGTTGACAATCGAGGGGGCAATGGCTACACCTTC. Translating gives CSVDNRGGNGYTF.

The V and J genes are TRBV5-1 and TRBJ2-5; possibly TRBD2 for D (5 bases). Deletions cut 0 bases from V and 1 base from J, with 16 bases between. The CDR3 consists of 17 residues. CDR1 is SGHRS, CDR2 YFSETQ, per germline. The CDR3 DNA reads TGCGCCAGCAGCTTGGCCGGTTCCCAGCGGTTCCAAGAGACCCAGTACTTC. Protein product: CASSLAGSQRFQETQYF.

The chain employs TRBV29-1 and TRBJ1-4; D gene uncertain. V was cut by 8 bases and J by 5 bases, with 15 bases left in between. Germline V gene sequence: CDR1 SQVTM, CDR2 ANQGSEA. This CDR3 has 13 amino acids. CDR3 protein: CSIGLGRNEKLFF. CDR3 in DNA: TGCAGCATAGGTCTGGGCCGAAATGAAAAACTGTTTTTT.

The rearrangement joins TRBV10-1 to TRBJ2-1; the D is unclear. The CDR3 contains 12 residues. V lost 6 bases and J lost 9, with 12 bases in between. Germline CDR1 WNHNN, CDR2 SYGVQD (reference sequence). This CDR3 is CASSAVAGEQFF. The CDR3, as DNA: TGCGCCAGCAGCGCGGTCGCCGGTGAGCAGTTCTTC.

J is TRBJ2-7 and V is TRBV6-1; TRBD1 aligns across 7 bases. CDR3 length equals 13 residues. The J segment lost 4 bases and the V segment lost 6 bases, leaving 6 bases of the junction unmatched. Per the germline V gene, CDR1 is MNHNS and CDR2 is SASEGT. This chain's CDR3 is CASRTTGAYEQYF. The CDR3 nucleotides read TGTGCCAGCAGAACTACAGGGGCATACGAGCAGTACTTC.

The chain combines TRBV28 with TRBJ2-1; 8 bases are shared with TRBD2. Per the germline V gene, CDR1 is MDHEN and CDR2 is SYDVKM. The CDR3 extends over 16 amino acids. Trimming at V came to 6 bases and at J to 3 bases, leaving 10 bases not matched to a gene. CDR3 in amino acids: CASRPGTSPFYNEQFF. For the CDR3, the DNA is TGTGCCAGCAGACCCGGGACTAGTCCTTTCTACAATGAGCAGTTCTTC.

The chain carries TRBV9 and TRBJ1-1; D gene unclear. The CDR3 is 13 residues long. Germline V gene sequence: CDR1 SGDLS, CDR2 YYNGEE. V lost 4 bases to trimming and J lost 4 bases, with 11 bases between them. The CDR3 region is CASSTKAGTEAFF. In DNA, the CDR3 is TGTGCCAGCAGCACAAAGGCAGGCACTGAAGCTTTCTTT.

The chain links TRBV5-6 to TRBJ2-7; the D call may be TRBD1 or TRBD2 (5 bases each). Trimming left V 5 bases short and J 3 bases short, with 21 bases between. There are 16 residues in the CDR3. CDR1 is SGHDT, CDR2 YYEEEE, per germline. CDR3 in DNA: TGTGCCAGCAGTTCGGGGCCAAGGGTAGGAGACTACGAGCAGTACTTC. Amino acids: CASSSGPRVGDYEQYF.

As to this clone: The germline gene is not matched at one end of the junction; a read error may be the cause. The chain links TRBV7-9 to TRBJ1-1, with D unclear. Germline-derived CDR1 and CDR2 are SEHNR and FQNEAQ (reference sequence). The CDR3 contains 13 residues. The CDR3 here is CASSLGLNSEAFF. CDR3 in DNA: TGTGCCAGCAGCTTAGGACTGAACTCTGAAGCTTTCTTT.

The J gene is TRBJ1-1, the V gene TRBV20-1; D is unresolved. The CDR3 is made up of 11 amino acids. V lost 8 bases and J 4 bases, leaving 11 bases between the germline ends. CDR1 is DFQATT, CDR2 SNEGSKA, per germline (reference sequence). CDR3 residues: CSFLDGTEAFF. The CDR3 region has the DNA TGCAGTTTTCTGGACGGCACTGAAGCTTTCTTT.